Listed below are T cell receptor beta chains from one sample, sequenced in a study of human T cells and chemical hapten exposure. TCRdb reprocessed the RACE reads via MiXCR and lists one record per CDR3 protein. The sample consists of 380,000 or so distinct CDR3 sequences, about 5% of them appearing once. Sequencing used whole blood, obtained in connection with sensitization to the hapten diphenylcyclopropenone (DPC). The source is a woman between 18 and 30 years old with alopecia areata. Some clones in this sample may be carry-over from other donors' samples. Each CDR3 is given with its conserved first and last residue. Each record gives: clone size, D gene, J gene, V gene, CDR3 protein, CDR3 DNA. D genes are given only for firm matches. Not every row has a clone size; where given, it reads once, few, many or a size class.

>NA|NA|TRBJ2-4|TRBV20-1
CSVLLTLAKNIQYF
TGCAGTGTCCTCCTAACCCTAGCCAAAAACATTCAGTACTTC
>NA|NA|TRBJ1-6|TRBV4-1
CASSQERTYNSPLHF
TGCGCCAGCAGCCAAGAGCGAACTTACAATTCACCCCTCCACTTT
>many|NA|TRBJ1-6|TRBV6-5
CASRAGSSPLHF
TGTGCCAGCAGAGCAGGGTCCTCACCCCTCCACTTT
>NA|NA|TRBJ1-5|TRBV6-1
CASSVGFRAQPQHF
TGTGCCAGCAGTGTTGGGTTCAGGGCTCAGCCCCAGCATTTT
>many|NA|TRBJ1-1|TRBV20-1
CSARSGVEGEAFF
TGCAGTGCTAGATCTGGGGTAGAGGGTGAAGCTTTCTTT
>NA|TRBD2|TRBJ2-7|TRBV12-3/TRBV12-4
CASSPIGTSGAAYEQYF
TGTGCCAGCAGTCCAATTGGGACTAGCGGGGCTGCTTACGAGCAGTACTTC
>few|TRBD1|TRBJ2-1|TRBV2
CASPGQGNHEQFF
TGTGCCAGTCCGGGACAGGGCAACCATGAGCAGTTCTTC
>many|NA|TRBJ2-7|TRBV4-3
CASSQDAAGGRYEQYF
TGCGCCAGCAGCCAAGATGCCGCCGGGGGTCGCTACGAGCAGTACTTC
>few|NA|TRBJ1-2|TRBV18
CASSPSTGNYGYTF
TGTGCCAGCTCACCGTCTACAGGGAACTATGGCTACACCTTC
>NA|NA|TRBJ2-7|TRBV7-9
CASSLVGVHEQYF
TGTGCCAGCAGCTTAGTCGGGGTACACGAGCAGTACTTC
>many|TRBD1|TRBJ2-5|TRBV6-2/TRBV6-3
CASSPRKGARETQYF
TGTGCCAGCAGCCCTAGGAAGGGGGCGCGGGAGACCCAGTACTTC
>many|NA|TRBJ1-4|TRBV18
CASSPRSVGEKLFF
TGTGCCAGCTCACCGAGGAGCGTTGGTGAAAAACTGTTTTTT
>few|NA|TRBJ2-1|TRBV7-2
CASSYTLSSYNEQFF
TGTGCCAGCAGCTATACACTGAGCTCCTACAATGAGCAGTTCTTC
>NA|NA|TRBJ1-4|TRBV6-6
CASSYPETGRHEKLFF
TGTGCCAGCAGTTACCCAGAGACAGGTCGACATGAAAAACTGTTTTTT
>NA|TRBD2|TRBJ2-3|TRBV4-2
CASSQVPGLAGGRTDTQYF
TGTGCCAGCAGCCAGGTCCCGGGACTAGCGGGGGGGCGGACAGATACGCAGTATTTT
>many|NA|TRBJ1-6|TRBV15
CATSMGWDSPLHF
TGTGCCACCAGCATGGGGTGGGATTCACCCCTCCACTTT
>NA|NA|TRBJ1-2|TRBV7-2
CASSFTGSTGGYGYTF
TGTGCCAGCAGCTTCACGGGATCAACCGGCGGCTATGGCTACACCTTC
>few|NA|TRBJ1-2|TRBV7-9
CASSLITPTGANYGYTF
TGTGCCAGCAGCTTAATCACTCCCACGGGGGCTAACTATGGCTACACCTTC
>few|NA|TRBJ2-3|TRBV2
CASTPTLRGSTDTQYF
TGTGCCAGCACTCCCACGCTACGGGGGAGCACAGATACGCAGTATTTT
>many|NA|TRBJ1-1|TRBV28
CASGQIEAFF
TGTGCCAGCGGACAGATTGAAGCTTTCTTT
>NA|NA|TRBJ2-6|TRBV6-6
CASSYPLSGANVLTF
TGTGCCAGCAGTTACCCCCTCTCTGGGGCCAACGTCCTGACTTTC
>NA|NA|TRBJ2-7|TRBV27
CASGRSSPYEQYF
TGTGCCAGCGGTAGGAGCAGCCCCTACGAGCAGTACTTC
>few|TRBD2|TRBJ2-3|TRBV7-9
CASSSTWEGTRTQYF
TGTGCCAGCAGCTCAACGTGGGAGGGGACCAGAACGCAGTATTTT
>NA|NA|TRBJ2-1|TRBV3-1
CASSRGGPILF
TGTGCCAGCAGCCGGGGGGGGCCAATTTTATTC
>few|NA|TRBJ2-7|TRBV20-1
CSARPVQWYF
TGCAGTGCTAGACCTGTCCAGTGGTACTTC
>few|TRBD1|TRBJ2-7|TRBV6-1
CASSEEDRGPYEQYF
TGTGCCAGCAGTGAAGAAGACAGGGGGCCCTACGAGCAGTACTTC
>NA|NA|TRBJ1-1|TRBV27
CASSPLGTGDTEALF
TGTGCCAGCAGTCCCTTAGGGACGGGAGACACTGAAGCTCTCTTT
>few|TRBD1|TRBJ1-1|TRBV20-1
CSATGQGITEAFF
TGCAGTGCTACAGGACAGGGGATCACTGAAGCTTTCTTT
>NA|NA|TRBJ1-6|TRBV10-3
CAISDFGSYNSPLHF
TGTGCCATCAGTGATTTTGGGTCCTATAATTCACCCCTCCACTTT
>NA|TRBD1|TRBJ1-5|TRBV19
CASPPLDRGNQPQHF
TGTGCCAGTCCGCCGTTGGACAGGGGGAATCAGCCCCAGCATTTT
>many|TRBD1|TRBJ1-2|TRBV3-1
CASSQRGFETGRNGYTF
TGTGCCAGCAGCCAAAGAGGGTTCGAGACAGGGAGGAATGGCTACACCTTC
>few|TRBD1|TRBJ1-6|TRBV5-1
CASSSQGDLYNSPLHF
TGCGCCAGCAGCTCCCAGGGGGATCTCTATAATTCACCCCTCCACTTT
>many|NA|TRBJ2-6|TRBV4-3
CASSQSEFGSGANVLTF
TGCGCCAGCAGCCAATCCGAGTTCGGATCTGGGGCCAACGTCCTGACTTTC
>NA|TRBD2|TRBJ2-3|TRBV7-2
CASSPRLRDYTYTDTQYF
TGTGCCAGCAGCCCGCGTCTCAGGGACTATACTTACACAGATACGCAGTATTTT
>NA|NA|TRBJ1-2|TRBV7-2
CASSLAGENYGYTF
TGTGCCAGCAGCTTAGCAGGGGAGAACTATGGCTACACCTTC
>many|NA|TRBJ1-2|TRBV12-3/TRBV12-4
CASSLSPPGDNYGYTF
TGTGCCAGCAGTCTAAGTCCGCCAGGGGATAACTATGGCTACACCTTC
>NA|NA|TRBJ1-5|TRBV6-5
CASSYGGAWLQHF
TGTGCCAGCAGTTATGGGGGGGCTTGGCTCCAGCATTTT
>few|NA|TRBJ2-3|TRBV6-5
CASSYSRVLSTDTQYF
TGTGCCAGCAGTTACTCGAGGGTACTTAGCACAGATACGCAGTATTTT
>few|NA|TRBJ2-1|TRBV7-2
CASSLDTINEQFF
TGTGCCAGCAGCTTAGATACGATCAATGAGCAGTTCTTC
>few|TRBD1|TRBJ2-3|TRBV5-1
CASRPDRDTQYF
TGCGCCAGCAGGCCGGACAGGGATACGCAGTATTTT
>many|TRBD1|TRBJ2-2|TRBV12-3/TRBV12-4
CASSATGTGPTGELFF
TGTGCCAGCAGTGCTACTGGGACAGGACCCACCGGGGAGCTGTTTTTT
>many|NA|TRBJ2-3|TRBV24-1
CATSDFSGRGGGDTQYF
TGTGCCACCAGTGATTTCAGCGGGCGAGGAGGGGGAGATACGCAGTATTTT
>NA|NA|TRBJ2-6|TRBV11-2
CASSGLRDKGPSPTGANVLTF
TGTGCCAGCAGCGGGCTCCGGGACAAGGGTCCCTCGCCGACTGGGGCCAACGTCCTGACTTTC
>many|NA|TRBJ1-6|TRBV7-4
CARNYGGGYNSPLHF
TGTGCCAGGAACTACGGGGGTGGCTATAATTCACCCCTCCACTTT
>few|NA|TRBJ2-4|TRBV28
CASSVSGRNIQYF
TGTGCCAGCAGTGTATCCGGTAGAAACATTCAGTACTTC
>many|NA|TRBJ2-7|TRBV5-5
CASSLRFYEQYF
TGTGCCAGCAGCTTGCGCTTCTACGAGCAGTACTTC
>few|NA|TRBJ1-4|TRBV11-2
CASSPGAVGEKLFF
TGTGCCAGCAGCCCTGGGGCCGTGGGTGAAAAACTGTTTTTT
>many|NA|TRBJ2-1|TRBV5-1
CASSLGEATTIF
TGCGCCAGCAGCTTGGGCGAGGCCACAACCATCTTC
>few|NA|TRBJ2-3|TRBV7-3
CASSPTYGGPGDTQYF
TGTGCCAGCAGCCCGACCTATGGCGGACCTGGGGATACGCAGTATTTT
>few|TRBD1|TRBJ1-2|TRBV7-2
CASSLRGQGHGYTF
TGTGCCAGCAGCTTAAGGGGACAGGGACATGGCTACACCTTC
>many|TRBD1|TRBJ1-2|TRBV7-9
CASSNSGGYGYTF
TGTGCCAGCAGCAATTCAGGGGGCTATGGCTACACCTTC
>many|NA|TRBJ2-5|TRBV7-2
CATGTPRVETQYF
TGTGCCACGGGGACTCCTAGGGTCGAGACCCAGTACTTC
>many|NA|TRBJ1-3|TRBV7-3
CASREGSGNTIYF
TGTGCCAGCAGAGAGGGAAGCGGAAACACCATATATTTT
>many|NA|TRBJ2-2|TRBV7-2
CASSLTGRGTGELFF
TGTGCCAGCAGCTTGACGGGGCGAGGCACCGGGGAGCTGTTTTTT
>many|NA|TRBJ1-4|TRBV15
CATSSNRVRNEKLFF
TGTGCCACCAGCAGCAACAGGGTCAGGAATGAAAAACTGTTTTTT
>many|NA|TRBJ1-5|TRBV12-3/TRBV12-4
CASRGLTGLNQPQHF
TGTGCCAGCAGGGGTCTGACAGGACTCAATCAGCCCCAGCATTTT
>NA|NA|TRBJ1-4|TRBV18
CASSPGNRLDNEKLFF
TGTGCCAGCTCACCAGGGAACAGGCTTGATAATGAAAAACTGTTTTTT
>many|NA|TRBJ2-5|TRBV6-2/TRBV6-3
CASSSPGQGQETQYF
TGTGCCAGCAGTTCCCCAGGCCAGGGCCAAGAGACCCAGTACTTC